This T cell receptor (beta chain) comes out of a study of blood T cell repertoires in COVID-19. About the research overall: The United States, Italy and Spain supplied acute and convalescent COVID-19 samples.

CDR1 is GTSNPN, CDR2 SVGIG, per germline (reference sequence). V lost 0 bases and J lost 5, with 4 bases in between. The CDR3 totals 11 residues. The protocol was immunoSEQ multiplex PCR, while the TCRdb copy is restricted to in-frame clones and leaves out a portion. The table shows under 300,000 clones, with roughly 80% occurring only once. Specimen: peripheral blood. The chain is built from TRBV30 and TRBJ2-5; D is unclear. The sequence came from a woman between 40 and 55 years old with active or convalescent COVID-19. CDR3 region: CAWSVGETQYF. As DNA, the CDR3 is TGTGCCTGGAGTGTCGGGGAGACCCAGTACTTC.